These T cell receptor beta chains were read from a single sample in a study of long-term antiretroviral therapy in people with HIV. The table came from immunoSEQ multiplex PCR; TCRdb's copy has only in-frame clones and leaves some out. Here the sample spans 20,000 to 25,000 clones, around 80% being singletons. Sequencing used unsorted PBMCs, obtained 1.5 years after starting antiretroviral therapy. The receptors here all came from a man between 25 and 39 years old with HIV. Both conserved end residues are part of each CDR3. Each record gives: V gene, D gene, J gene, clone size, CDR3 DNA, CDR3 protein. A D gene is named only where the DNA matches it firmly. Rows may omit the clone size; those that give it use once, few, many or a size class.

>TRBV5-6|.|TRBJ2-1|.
TGTGCCAGCAGCGCCCGGGATGAGCAGTTCTTC
CASSARDEQFF
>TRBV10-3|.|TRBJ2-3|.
TGTGCCATCAGGGACTTAAGCACAGATACGCAGTATTTT
CAIRDLSTDTQYF
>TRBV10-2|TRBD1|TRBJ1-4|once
TGCGCCAGCAGTGCCGCCGGGACAGGAGATGAAAAACTGTTTTTT
CASSAAGTGDEKLFF
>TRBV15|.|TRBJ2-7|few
TGTGCCACCAGCAGAGATCTCCTCCCGCCGGCCTTACACTACGAGCAGTACTTC
CATSRDLLPPALHYEQYF
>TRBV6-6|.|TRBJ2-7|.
TGTGCCAGCAGTTACTCCTATAGCTACGAGCAGTACTTC
CASSYSYSYEQYF
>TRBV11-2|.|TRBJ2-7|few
TGTGCCAGCAGCTTCGGGACGCCCTCCTACGAGCAGTACTTC
CASSFGTPSYEQYF
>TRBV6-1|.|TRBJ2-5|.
TGTGCCAGCAGTGAAGCGGTCAACAGAAAAGAGACCCAGTACTTC
CASSEAVNRKETQYF
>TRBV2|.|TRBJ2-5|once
TGTGCCAGCAGGAAAGTTTCGGAGACCCAGTACTTC
CASRKVSETQYF
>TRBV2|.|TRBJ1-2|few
TGTGCCAGCAGTGAGGGGGGCAGTCTAACTAACTATGGCTACACCTTC
CASSEGGSLTNYGYTF
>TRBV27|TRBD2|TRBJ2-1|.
TGTGCCAGCAGTTTACTAGCGGGAGGGCCTGGAGTAAGTGAGCAGTTCTTC
CASSLLAGGPGVSEQFF
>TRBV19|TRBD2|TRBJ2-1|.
TGTGCCAGTAGTATCCGGGGGGGAGGCGATGAGCAGTTCTTC
CASSIRGGGDEQFF
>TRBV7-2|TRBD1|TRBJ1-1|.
TGTGCCAGCAGCTCTTCTAGGATCACAGGGGGGTCGAACACTGAAGCTTTCTTT
CASSSSRITGGSNTEAFF
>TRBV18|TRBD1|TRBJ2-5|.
TGTGCCAGCTCACCACGCCTCGGGACAGTGATCCAAGAGACCCAGTACTTC
CASSPRLGTVIQETQYF
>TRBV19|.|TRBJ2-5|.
TGTGCCAGTAGTACTCTCCAAGAGACCCAGTACTTC
CASSTLQETQYF
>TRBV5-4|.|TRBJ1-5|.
TGTGCCACTTCCAGGGAGGGTCAGCCCCAGCATTTT
CATSREGQPQHF
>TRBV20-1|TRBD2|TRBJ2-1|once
TGCAAACTAGCGTCATACAATGAGCAGTTCTTC
CKLASYNEQFF